This T cell receptor (beta chain) came from a study of T cell responses to AZD1222 COVID-19 vaccine. Study conclusions and caveats: White British donors predominated, females outnumbered males, and clonal diversity was possibly underestimated.

On this clone itself: Antigen specificity is unknown.

Clones were sequenced by immunoSEQ multiplex PCR, and TCRdb holds only the in-frame ones, with some missing. Of 150,000 to 200,000 clones listed, approximately 90% are singletons. The receptor was derived from an adult who received the AZD1222 COVID-19 vaccine. The sample here was peripheral blood, taken 28 days after the second AZD1222 dose.

The CDR3 bases are TGTGCCAGTAGGAGACAGCCCTCTGGGGCCAACGTCCTGACTTTC. It encodes CASRRQPSGANVLTF. The chain is built from TRBV19 and TRBJ2-6, with a weak D call TRBD1 (5 bases). The CDR3 extends over 15 amino acids. Trimming took off 6 bases at V and 0 bases at J, with 9 bases between the two ends. CDR1 is LNHDA and CDR2 is SQIVND in the germline V gene (reference sequence).